These 23 T cell receptor beta chains came from one sample sequenced in a study of T-cell reconstitution after alpha-beta-depleted transplantation in children. Preparation of the TCRbeta library was carried out with unique molecular identifiers. TCRdb ran MiXCR on the PCR reads and lists one entry per CDR3 protein. Found here are around 200,000 distinct CDR3 sequences, around 9.9% of them singletons; the top ten hold roughly 28%. The sequencing here drew on PBMCs, taken before TCRalphabeta/CD19-depleted stem cell transplant. Source of these receptors: a child less than two years old with acute myeloid leukemia, due to receive a stem cell transplant.

This clonotype was recorded many times. This chain connects TRBV12-3 or TRBV12-4 to TRBJ2-2, with 8 bases that match TRBD2. This CDR3 is 16 amino acids long. J lost 2 bases, V lost 6 bases, and 8 bases had no gene match. CDR3 sequence reads: CASRSSGQANTGELFF. The CDR3 DNA follows: TGTGCCAGCAGATCTAGCGGGCAAGCAAACACCGGGGAGCTGTTTTTT.

In this sample, this clonotype turned up many times. The chain employs TRBV20-1 and TRBJ2-3, with 7 bases that match TRBD1. Germline V lookup: CDR1 DFQATT, CDR2 SNEGSKA (reference sequence). V trimming: 6 bases; J trimming: 4 bases; junction bases outside the gene matches: 13. The CDR3 consists of 15 residues. The CDR3 spells CSARDPQGVSDTQYF. In DNA form, the CDR3 reads TGCAGTGCCCGGGACCCGCAGGGGGTTTCAGATACGCAGTATTTT.

In this sample, this clonotype turned up many times. The genes are TRBV7-8 and TRBJ1-2; no clear D gene. V gave up 3 bases and J gave up 8 bases, with 19 bases separating them. CDR3 length: 15 amino acids. Germline V gene lookup returns CDR1 SGHVS and CDR2 FQNEAQ. CDR3 in amino acids: CASSLGWPGRSGYTF. CDR3 nucleotides: TGTGCCAGCAGCTTGGGTTGGCCAGGCAGGAGCGGCTACACCTTC. The complete variable domain, with remaining parts taken from reference TRBV7-8 and TRBJ1-2, reads GAGVSQSPRYKVAKRGQDVALRCDPISGHVSLFWYQQALGQGPEFLTYFQNEAQLDKSGLPSDRFFAERPEGSVSTLKIQRTQQEDSAVYLCASSLGWPGRSGYTFGSGTRLTVV.

This clonotype was detected a few times. The junction shows a germline mismatch at one end, possibly a read error. The genes are TRBV7-8 and TRBJ2-1; no clear D. This CDR3 comprises 15 residues. CDR1 and CDR2 from the germline V gene are SGHVS and FQNEAQ. For the CDR3, the DNA is TGTGCCGGCAGCCAGGAAGCCCGGTCGTACAATGAGCAGTTCTTC. As protein: CAGSQEARSYNEQFF.

Notes on this clonotype: The germline gene is not matched at one end of the junction; a read error may be the cause. The J gene is TRBJ2-1, the V gene TRBV20-1; the match to TRBD2 covers 7 bases. Germline V gives CDR1 DFQATT, CDR2 SNEGSKA (reference sequence). There are 14 residues in the CDR3. CDR3 nucleotides: TGCAGTGCTAGAGAGTCTAGCGGTTACAATGAGCAGTCCTTC. Translated, it gives CSARESSGYNEQSF.

This clonotype was picked up many times. This chain's CDR3 is CASVPGQPYEQYF. DNA of the CDR3: TGTGCCAGCGTTCCGGGACAGCCCTACGAGCAGTACTTC. The gene calls are TRBV28 and TRBJ2-7, with TRBD1 identical over 7 bases. V shed 8 bases, J shed 2 bases, and the junction held 6 bases outside the gene matches. This CDR3 region has 13 residues. The V gene's germline CDR1 is MDHEN and CDR2 SYDVKM. Full variable domain (rest looked up from reference TRBV28 and TRBJ2-7): DVKVTQSSRYLVKRTGEKVFLECVQDMDHENMFWYRQDPGLGLRLIYFSYDVKMKEKGDIPEGYSVSREKKERFSLILESASTNQTSMYLCASVPGQPYEQYFGPGTRLTVT.

In its sample, this clonotype was seen many times. The CDR3 sequence is CASERAVGFEAFF. The DNA for the CDR3 is TGTGCCAGCGAAAGGGCCGTTGGCTTTGAAGCTTTCTTT. The chain recombines TRBV6-2 or TRBV6-3 with TRBJ1-1; no clear D gene. The germline CDR1 and CDR2 sequences are MNHEY and SVGEGT. Trimming cost V 8 bases and J 7 bases, with 17 bases left between them. CDR3 length equals 13 residues.

This clonotype was recorded many times. The V gene is TRBV7-3, the J gene TRBJ2-5, with D unclear. Trimming left V 3 bases short and J 5 bases short, with 7 bases between. CDR3 length equals 12 residues. The V gene's germline CDR1 is SGHTA and CDR2 FQGTGA. For the CDR3, the DNA is TGTGCCAGCAGCTTGCGAAGGGAGACCCAGTACTTC. Its translation: CASSLRRETQYF.

In this sample, this clonotype turned up many times. V usage is TRBV28 and J usage is TRBJ2-1; TRBD1 aligns across 9 bases. V was clipped by 6 bases and J by 3 bases; unmatched bases: 3. Germline V lookup: CDR1 MDHEN, CDR2 SYDVKM. The CDR3 sequence is 14 residues long. CDR3 nucleotide sequence: TGTGCCAGCAGGGGGACAGGGTACTACAATGAGCAGTTCTTC. Translating gives CASRGTGYYNEQFF.

Comments on this clonotype: This may be a read error: a much more frequent sequence differs by one nucleotide. As the CDR3 is not closed by the conserved phenylalanine or tryptophan, this likely results from a read error. The V call is TRBV20-1, the J call TRBJ2-7, with 7 nucleotides matching TRBD1. The CDR3 contains 12 residues. The V and J ends lost 5 bases and 10 bases, in that order; junction bases with no gene match: 11. CDR1 DFQATT and CDR2 SNEGSKA come from the germline V gene (reference sequence). As DNA, the CDR3 is TGCAGTGCTCGCGACAGGGAAGCTGGTCAGTACCTC. It translates to CSARDREAGQYL.

This clonotype was recorded at least ten times. The chain is built from TRBV5-1 and TRBJ2-7; TRBD1 might be the D (6 bases). The germline V gene has CDR1 SGHRS and CDR2 YFSETQ. V gave up 1 base and J gave up 3 bases, with 11 bases separating them. This CDR3 contains 14 residues. In DNA form, the CDR3 reads TGCGCCAGCAGCTTGAGTATGGACAGCTACGAGCAGTACTTC. It encodes CASSLSMDSYEQYF.

This clonotype showed up many times. J is TRBJ1-5 and V is TRBV27, with D perhaps matching TRBD1 (6 bases). Per germline, CDR1 MNHEY and CDR2 SMNVEV (reference sequence). The V and J ends lost 3 bases and 6 bases respectively, with 9 bases between them. CDR3 length equals 13 residues. CDR3 loop: CASSFRGPQPQHF. The CDR3 DNA is TGTGCCAGCAGTTTTCGGGGGCCTCAGCCCCAGCATTTT.

There are many counts of this clonotype. This chain links TRBV7-3 with TRBJ2-3, with 8 nucleotides matching TRBD1. The CDR3 sequence is 15 residues long. Germline lookup yields CDR1 SGHTA and CDR2 FQGTGA. The junction had 6 bases not matched to a gene; V was cut back by 4 bases and J by 3 bases. CDR3 loop: CASSSWTGRTDTQYF. The DNA of the CDR3 is TGTGCCAGCAGCTCCTGGACAGGGAGGACAGATACGCAGTATTTT.

This clonotype was counted ten times or more. V gene TRBV9 combines with J gene TRBJ2-2; 11 bases are shared with TRBD2. The CDR3 spans 16 residues. Germline V gene lookup returns CDR1 SGDLS and CDR2 YYNGEE. V was pared by 4 bases and J by 4 bases, with 6 bases of the junction left unmatched. For the CDR3, the DNA is TGTGCCAGCAGCCCCCGACTAGCGGGAACCACCGGGGAGCTGTTTTTT. The encoded protein is CASSPRLAGTTGELFF.

The sample holds many counts of this clonotype. This chain joins TRBV5-1 and TRBJ2-2; D remains unclear. This CDR3 is 14 amino acids long. The germline V gene has CDR1 SGHRS and CDR2 YFSETQ. Trimming pared 4 bases from V and 1 base from J, leaving 8 bases between. CDR3 in amino acids: CASSPALNTGELFF. The CDR3 nucleotides are TGCGCCAGCAGCCCCGCCCTGAACACCGGGGAGCTGTTTTTT.

There are many counts of this clonotype. The rearrangement uses TRBV5-1 and TRBJ1-2, with 7 positions matching TRBD1. The CDR3 has 15 residues. J lost 7 bases, V lost 0 bases, and 9 bases had no gene match. Germline V gives CDR1 SGHRS, CDR2 YFSETQ. The CDR3 nucleotides read TGCGCCAGCAGCTTGGCGGGACAGCGAGATGGTGGCTACACCTTC. Residues: CASSLAGQRDGGYTF.

The table lists this clonotype with many counts. V gene TRBV29-1 combines with J gene TRBJ2-3; D possibly corresponds to TRBD1 (6 bases). V dropped 7 bases and J dropped 6 bases, with 14 bases sitting between them. Looked up from germline, CDR1 is SQVTM and CDR2 is ANQGSEA. This CDR3 region has 12 residues. Here the CDR3 reads CSGDINTDTQYF. The CDR3 DNA sequence: TGCAGCGGGGACATCAACACGGATACGCAGTATTTT.

This clonotype was found many times. The chain couples TRBV7-7 to TRBJ2-2, with D perhaps assigned TRBD1 or TRBD2 (5 bases each). The germline V gene encodes CDR1 SSHAT and CDR2 FNYEAQ (reference sequence). V lost 5 bases and J 4 bases, leaving 14 bases between the germline ends. This CDR3 comprises 15 residues. The CDR3 protein is CASSISLGTTGELFF. The CDR3 DNA reads TGTGCCAGCAGCATTTCGCTGGGGACCACCGGGGAGCTGTTTTTT. The full variable domain, in which reference TRBV7-7 and TRBJ2-2 provide the parts outside the CDR3, is GAGVSQSPRYKVTKRGQDVTLRCDPISSHATLYWYQQALGQGPEFLTYFNYEAQPDKSGLPSDRFSAERPEGSISTLTIQRTEQRDSAMYRCASSISLGTTGELFFGEGSRLTVL.

The chain combines TRBV18 with TRBJ1-6, with D tentatively TRBD1 (5 bases). The V gene lost 6 bases and the J gene lost 7 bases, with 19 bases spanning the gap. CDR1 and CDR2 from the germline V gene are KGHSH and LQKENI. This CDR3 contains 16 residues. In DNA, the CDR3 is TGTGCCAGCTCTAACTCTGGGACTTCAACGAATTCACCCCTCCACTTT. Protein product: CASSNSGTSTNSPLHF.

This clonotype occurred a few times. The chain joins TRBV20-1 to TRBJ1-2; D uncertain. The germline V gene has CDR1 DFQATT and CDR2 SNEGSKA (reference sequence). CDR3 length: 12 residues. Trimming shortened V by 3 bases and J by 5 bases, and 10 bases separated the two germline ends. As DNA, the CDR3 is TGCAGTGCTAGTGGCTCAGCTTATGGCTACACCTTC. It translates to CSASGSAYGYTF.

There are many counts of this clonotype. V gene TRBV18 combines with J gene TRBJ1-1; no reliable D call. CDR1 is KGHSH and CDR2 is LQKENI in the germline V gene. Trimming stripped 1 base from V and 1 base from J, with 10 bases between. This CDR3 is 15 amino acids long. This CDR3 is CASSPRTDQNTEAFF. The CDR3 coding sequence is TGTGCCAGCTCACCACGCACAGACCAGAACACTGAAGCTTTCTTT. Full variable domain (remainder filled in from reference TRBV18 and TRBJ1-1): NAGVMQNPRHLVRRRGQEARLRCSPMKGHSHVYWYRQLPEEGLKFMVYLQKENIIDESGMPKERFSAEFPKEGPSILRIQQVVRGDSAAYFCASSPRTDQNTEAFFGQGTRLTVV.

The CDR3 is CASRTGGGGYTF. CDR3 bases: TGTGCCAGCCGGACAGGGGGGGGTGGCTACACCTTC. The chain has TRBV2 and TRBJ1-2; 10 nucleotides agree with TRBD1. CDR1 is SNHLY, CDR2 FYNNEI, per germline. V dropped 8 bases and J dropped 7; count of bases not matched to a gene: 4. The length of the CDR3 is 12 residues.

Of note for this clonotype: This could be a read error, since a much larger clone is one nucleotide away. V and J are TRBV12-3 or TRBV12-4 and TRBJ1-3; possible D gene TRBD1, 6 bases. V gave up 6 bases and J gave up 0 bases, with 15 bases separating them. The CDR3 has 16 amino acids. This CDR3 reads CASSPGQPSSGNTIYF. As DNA, the CDR3 is TGTGCCAGCAGCCCCGGACAGCCGAGCTCTGGAAACACCATATATTTT.